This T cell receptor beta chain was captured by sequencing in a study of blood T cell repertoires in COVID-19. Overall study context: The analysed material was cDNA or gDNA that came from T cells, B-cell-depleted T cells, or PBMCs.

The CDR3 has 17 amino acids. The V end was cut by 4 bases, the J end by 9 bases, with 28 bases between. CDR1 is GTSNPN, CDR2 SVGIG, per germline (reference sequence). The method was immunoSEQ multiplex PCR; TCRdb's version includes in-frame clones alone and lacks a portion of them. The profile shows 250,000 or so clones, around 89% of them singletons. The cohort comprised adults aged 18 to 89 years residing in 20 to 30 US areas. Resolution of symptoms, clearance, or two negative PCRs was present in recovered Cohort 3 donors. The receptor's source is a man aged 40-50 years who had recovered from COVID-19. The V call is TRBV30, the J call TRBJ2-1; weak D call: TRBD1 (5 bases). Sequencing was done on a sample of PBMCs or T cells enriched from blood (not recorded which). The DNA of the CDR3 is TGTGCCTGGAAGAAGGGGTTAGGGGTGATGAGGTTTGCTGAGCAGTTCTTC. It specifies CAWKKGLGVMRFAEQFF.